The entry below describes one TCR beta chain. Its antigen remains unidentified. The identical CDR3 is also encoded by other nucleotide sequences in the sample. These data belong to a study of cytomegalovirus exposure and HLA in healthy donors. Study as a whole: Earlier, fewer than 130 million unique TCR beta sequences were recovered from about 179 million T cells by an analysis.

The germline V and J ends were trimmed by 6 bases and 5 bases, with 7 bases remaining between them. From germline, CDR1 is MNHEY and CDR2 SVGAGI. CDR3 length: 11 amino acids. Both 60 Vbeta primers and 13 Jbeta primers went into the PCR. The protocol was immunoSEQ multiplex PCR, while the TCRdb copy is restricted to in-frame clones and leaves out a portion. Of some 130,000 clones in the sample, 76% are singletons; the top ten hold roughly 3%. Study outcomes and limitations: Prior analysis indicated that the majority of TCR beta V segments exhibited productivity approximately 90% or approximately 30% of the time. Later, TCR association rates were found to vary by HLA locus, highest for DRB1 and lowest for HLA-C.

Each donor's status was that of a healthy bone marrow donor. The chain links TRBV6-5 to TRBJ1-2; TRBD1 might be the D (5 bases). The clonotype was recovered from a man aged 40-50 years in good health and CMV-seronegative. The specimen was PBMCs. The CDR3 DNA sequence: TGTGCCAGCAGCCAGGGTTATGGCTACACCTTC. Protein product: CASSQGYGYTF.